This T cell receptor beta chain was recovered during a study of PD-L1 blockade in urothelial cancer. Study details: Patients commenced intravenous atezolizumab, 1,200 mg every 3 weeks, in 2014. Male sex and bladder-origin urothelial cancer were recorded for about 90% of the roughly 30 patients.

General observations from the study: Lower pretreatment blood TCR clonality, under the median, predicted better survival, researchers reported.

TCRdb's table, derived via immunoSEQ multiplex PCR, lists solely in-frame clones and lacks some. The sample consists of 70,000 to 95,000 clones, roughly 89% of them appearing once. Regarding time point: pretreatment peripheral blood. As regards this clone: Its antigen is not known.

The CDR3 length is 14 residues. V dropped 2 bases and J dropped 3 bases, with 11 bases sitting between them. Per the germline V gene, CDR1 is MNHEY and CDR2 is SVGAGI. The chain recombines TRBV6-5 with TRBJ2-7, with no clear D. The sequence was collected from a man aged 55-75 years with urothelial cancer. The sequencing here drew on PBMCs, taken around atezolizumab (anti-PD-L1) treatment. The CDR3 loop is CASSYNPQFYEQYF. The DNA for the CDR3 is TGTGCCAGCAGTTACAACCCACAATTCTACGAGCAGTACTTC.